This T cell receptor (beta chain) was sequenced during a study of brain T cells in children with intractable seizures. Here immunoSEQ multiplex PCR was the method, and the copy in TCRdb shows in-frame clones only, minus some. Among 70,000 to 90,000 clones, approximately 94% were seen once, and the ten largest hold over 1.5%. Overall study findings and caveats: Only CDR3 sequence similarity suggested viral specificity, without known HCMV serostatus.

The CDR3 has 14 residues. The germline gives CDR1 SGDLS, CDR2 YYNGEE. Trimming cost V 3 bases and J 2 bases; bases outside gene matches: 1. About this clone itself: Its antigen is unidentified.

The sequenced cases were selected for having the highest brain T cell transcript signatures. At least one anti-epileptic drug was given before surgery. Sequenced material: peripheral blood, taken at surgery. The chain couples TRBV9 to TRBJ2-7; 11 nucleotides agree with TRBD1. This receptor was obtained from a boy under two years old with tuberous sclerosis and intractable seizures. The CDR3 is CASSEGQGAYEQYF. The CDR3 nucleotides read TGTGCCAGCAGCGAGGGACAGGGGGCCTACGAGCAGTACTTC.